The 30 T cell receptor beta chains presented below share a single source sample, sequenced in a study of blood T cell repertoires in COVID-19 (dated by TCRdb to about 2020). Libraries were constructed by the immunoSEQ multiplex PCR assay. TCRdb took over this immuneACCESS table, retaining in-frame rearrangements with V and J assigned. Such tables are incomplete; in checked studies, under half of the missing clones stem from an unresolved V gene, and the remainder is unexplained. In this sample the table shows about 200,000 clones, roughly 82% of which occur a single time. 12% of the sample comes from the top ten. Sequenced sample: PBMCs or T cells enriched from blood (not recorded which). The source of these receptors is a man aged 40-55 years who had recovered from COVID-19.

The rearrangement uses TRBV19 and TRBJ1-1; 9 bases fit TRBD1. This CDR3 is 17 amino acids long. Unmatched junction bases numbered 11, after V lost 1 base and J lost 5 bases. The germline V gene encodes CDR1 LNHDA and CDR2 SQIVND (reference sequence). The CDR3 nucleotides read TGTGCCAGTAGTATAGGATTACAGGGGGCGCAAAATACTGAAGCTTTCTTT. This codes for CASSIGLQGAQNTEAFF.

The chain uses TRBV11-2 and TRBJ2-2; D is undetermined. Trimming shortened V by 3 bases and J by 9 bases, and 8 bases separated the two germline ends. The CDR3 sequence is 12 residues long. Germline lookup yields CDR1 SGHAT and CDR2 FQNNGV. The CDR3 loop reads CASSFADRELFF. The CDR3 region has the DNA TGTGCCAGCAGCTTCGCCGACAGGGAGCTGTTTTTT.

The gene calls are TRBV5-5 and TRBJ1-1; 8 bases fit TRBD1. Germline-derived CDR1 and CDR2 are SGHKS and YYEKEE (reference sequence). J lost 4 bases, V lost 2 bases, and 7 bases had no gene match. The length of the CDR3 is 15 residues. CDR3 sequence reads: CASSLLGQGPTEAFF. The CDR3 DNA reads TGTGCCAGCAGCTTATTAGGACAGGGACCCACTGAAGCTTTCTTT.

The V and J genes are TRBV7-3 and TRBJ2-2; D perhaps matches TRBD2 (5 bases). V lost 1 base, J lost 12 bases, and 12 bases lay in between. This CDR3 has 13 residues. Germline V gene sequence: CDR1 SGHTA, CDR2 FQGTGA. CDR3 coding DNA: TGTGCCAGCAGCTTAAATAACGGGGTGCAGCTGTTTTTT. It codes for CASSLNNGVQLFF.

This chain joins TRBV29-1 and TRBJ1-2, with 7 bases aligning to TRBD1. This CDR3 region has 12 residues. The V gene's germline CDR1 is SQVTM and CDR2 ANQGSEA. V dropped 6 bases and J dropped 7; count of bases not matched to a gene: 8. This CDR3 is CSVTGTEAGYTF. CDR3 in DNA: TGCAGCGTAACCGGGACAGAGGCTGGCTACACCTTC.

The chain joins TRBV27 to TRBJ2-1; 9 positions agree with TRBD1. Trimming at V came to 4 bases and at J to 10 bases, leaving 2 bases not matched to a gene. The CDR3 is 12 amino acids. Germline V lookup: CDR1 MNHEY, CDR2 SMNVEV (reference sequence). CDR3 in DNA: TGTGCCAGCAGTTCACAGGGGGCCGAGCAGTTCTTC. Its translation: CASSSQGAEQFF.

Here the CDR3 reads CASSLRGGRNQPQHF. In nucleotides, the CDR3 is TGCGCCAGCAGCCTGAGGGGGGGAAGAAATCAGCCCCAGCATTTT. The V and J genes are TRBV5-1 and TRBJ1-5; tentatively, D is TRBD1 (6 bases). The CDR3 spans 15 residues. V was cut by 4 bases and J by 4 bases, with 15 bases left in between. The germline V gene has CDR1 SGHRS and CDR2 YFSETQ.

This clone was observed a few times. CDR3 region: CASSLRQNYEQYF. The CDR3, as DNA: TGTGCCAGCAGCCTCCGACAGAACTACGAGCAGTACTTC. The V gene is TRBV27, the J gene TRBJ2-7; D might be TRBD1 (5 bases). V was pared by 6 bases and J by 3 bases, with 12 bases between. The length of the CDR3 is 13 residues. The germline V gene encodes CDR1 MNHEY and CDR2 SMNVEV (reference sequence).

The CDR3 here is CASSPSLAEGTDTQYF. CDR3 nucleotide sequence: TGCGCCAGCTCACCGTCACTAGCGGAGGGCACAGATACGCAGTATTTT. The chain combines TRBV4-3 with TRBJ2-3; 8 bases are shared with TRBD2. V lost 8 bases to trimming and J lost 1 base; unmatched junction nucleotides: 11. This CDR3 region has 16 residues. Germline CDR1 and CDR2: LGHNA and YSLEER.

This chain connects TRBV7-8 to TRBJ2-1, with D tentatively TRBD2 (6 bases). This CDR3 has 15 amino acids. The germline V gene has CDR1 SGHVS and CDR2 FQNEAQ. The germline V and J ends were trimmed by 4 bases and 7 bases, with 17 bases remaining between them. The CDR3 loop is CASSYRVGRTNEQFF. CDR3 coding DNA: TGTGCCAGCAGCTACCGGGTTGGGAGGACGAATGAGCAGTTCTTC.

The V and J genes are TRBV5-6 and TRBJ2-1; 9 positions match TRBD2. Trimming at V came to 4 bases and at J to 10 bases, leaving 6 bases not matched to a gene. There are 13 residues in the CDR3. The V gene's germline CDR1 is SGHDT and CDR2 YYEEEE. The CDR3 sequence: CASSPSSGIEQFF. As DNA, the CDR3 is TGTGCCAGCAGCCCCTCTAGCGGGATCGAGCAGTTCTTC.

The chain has TRBV5-4 and TRBJ2-5; 11 positions match TRBD2. Per germline, CDR1 SGHNT and CDR2 YYREEE (reference sequence). J gave up 5 bases and V 0 bases, and 9 bases lay outside the gene matches. This CDR3 contains 17 residues. This CDR3 reads CASSLGGSGRAGETQYF. CDR3 DNA sequence: TGTGCCAGCAGCTTGGGTGGTAGCGGGAGGGCCGGGGAGACCCAGTACTTC.

The CDR3 DNA follows: TGTGCCAGTAGCTTACCCAACAGGGCTTTTAAAAATGAAGCTTTCTTT. This codes for CASSLPNRAFKNEAFF. The chain combines TRBV19 with TRBJ1-1; perhaps TRBD1 as D (6 bases). The germline V gene has CDR1 LNHDA and CDR2 SQIVND (reference sequence). The V end lost 6 bases, the J end lost 7 bases, and 24 bases lay between the germline ends. This CDR3 has 16 residues.

This clone was counted once. This chain uses TRBV9 with TRBJ2-5; 8 bases match TRBD2. The CDR3 length is 14 residues. V shed 0 bases and J 5 bases; nucleotides not matched to a gene: 3. Germline values: CDR1 SGDLS, CDR2 YYNGEE. CDR3 loop: CASSVAGGGETQYF. CDR3 nucleotide sequence: TGTGCCAGCAGCGTAGCGGGAGGGGGGGAGACCCAGTACTTC.

This sequence joins TRBV19 and TRBJ1-5, with 8 bases matching TRBD1. Germline V gene lookup returns CDR1 LNHDA and CDR2 SQIVND (reference sequence). The J segment lost 4 bases and the V segment lost 9 bases, leaving 5 bases of the junction unmatched. The CDR3 length is 13 residues. CDR3 DNA: TGTGCCAGCCTCCGGGACAGGAATCAGCCCCAGCATTTT. Translation: CASLRDRNQPQHF.

V and J are TRBV29-1 and TRBJ2-1; TRBD2 might be the D (6 bases). CDR1 and CDR2 from the germline V gene are SQVTM and ANQGSEA. Trimming took 7 bases from V and 0 from J, leaving 16 bases between them. This CDR3 contains 15 residues. The CDR3 DNA follows: TGCAGCGCCGGTGGGGGGAGTGGCTCCTACAATGAGCAGTTCTTC. Its protein is CSAGGGSGSYNEQFF.

Here the CDR3 DNA reads TGTGCCAGCAGTGTCGGACAGCACACTGAAGCTTTCTTT. This translates into CASSVGQHTEAFF. This chain joins TRBV2 and TRBJ1-1; possible D gene TRBD1, 6 bases. In germline, CDR1 is SNHLY, CDR2 FYNNEI. The V end lost 4 bases, the J end lost 3 bases, and 9 bases lay between the germline ends. The CDR3 covers 13 residues.

V and J are TRBV5-1 and TRBJ1-1; weak D call: TRBD1 (6 bases). The CDR3 is 16 amino acids. Trimming shortened V by 4 bases and J by 0 bases, and 16 bases separated the two germline ends. CDR1 is SGHRS, CDR2 YFSETQ, per germline. The CDR3 region is CASSQQGSGMNTEAFF. The CDR3 nucleotides are TGCGCCAGCAGCCAACAGGGATCCGGCATGAACACTGAAGCTTTCTTT.

DNA of the CDR3: TGTGCCAGCAGCCGACAGGTAGCTCCGAACACCGGGGAGCTGTTTTTT. It codes for CASSRQVAPNTGELFF. V and J are TRBV11-3 and TRBJ2-2, with a possible D match to TRBD1 (6 bases). CDR1 SGHNT and CDR2 YENEEA come from the germline V gene. The CDR3 has 16 residues. The germline V and J ends were trimmed by 5 bases and 0 bases, with 13 bases remaining between them.

The chain combines TRBV28 with TRBJ1-3; 8 bases match TRBD1. J lost 0 bases, V lost 6 bases, and 1 base had no gene match. This CDR3 contains 14 residues. CDR1 and CDR2 from the germline V gene are MDHEN and SYDVKM. The DNA for the CDR3 is TGTGCCAGCAGCACAGGGGGCTCTGGAAACACCATATATTTT. Amino acid sequence: CASSTGGSGNTIYF.

The rearrangement joins TRBV2 to TRBJ1-1; 7 bases align to TRBD1. Trimming cost V 7 bases and J 4 bases; bases outside gene matches: 12. The CDR3 sequence is 15 residues long. Per germline, CDR1 SNHLY and CDR2 FYNNEI. CDR3: CASTQKVGGGTEAFF. The CDR3 DNA is TGTGCCAGCACCCAAAAAGTAGGGGGCGGCACTGAAGCTTTCTTT.

CDR3 residues: CASSAGTLRMNTEAFF. Here the CDR3 DNA reads TGTGCCAGCAGTGCCGGGACATTGCGCATGAACACTGAAGCTTTCTTT. The gene calls are TRBV6-1 and TRBJ1-1; TRBD1 is a possible D gene (6 bases). The CDR3 totals 16 residues. V was trimmed by 4 bases and J by 0 bases, leaving 15 bases between them. CDR1 is MNHNS and CDR2 is SASEGT in the germline V gene.

This rearrangement joins TRBV6-5 to TRBJ2-5; 9 positions match TRBD2. Per germline, CDR1 MNHEY and CDR2 SVGAGI. The CDR3 contains 15 residues. V was clipped by 4 bases and J by 7 bases; unmatched bases: 10. This CDR3 reads CASSSKREVSRTQYF. CDR3 nucleotide sequence: TGTGCCAGCAGTTCTAAGCGGGAGGTCTCAAGGACCCAGTACTTC.

This chain links TRBV2 with TRBJ2-1; TRBD2 matches 8 bases. The CDR3 runs 13 residues. Unmatched junction bases numbered 5, after V lost 8 bases and J lost 5 bases. In germline, CDR1 is SNHLY, CDR2 FYNNEI. The CDR3 region is CASGIAGNNEQFF. Here the CDR3 DNA reads TGTGCCAGCGGAATAGCGGGAAACAATGAGCAGTTCTTC.

The rearrangement joins TRBV4-3 to TRBJ1-2; D possibly corresponds to TRBD1 (6 bases). The CDR3 contains 14 residues. Germline CDR1 reads LGHNA; CDR2 reads YSLEER. Deletions cut 1 base from V and 6 bases from J, with 12 bases between. CDR3 amino acids: CASSQVVAGDGYTF. For the CDR3, the DNA is TGCGCCAGCAGCCAAGTTGTGGCAGGGGATGGCTACACCTTC.

The rearrangement uses TRBV25-1 and TRBJ2-1; D not resolved. Trimming stripped 2 bases from V and 6 bases from J, with 11 bases between. Germline V gene lookup returns CDR1 MGHDK and CDR2 SYGVNS. This CDR3 has 14 amino acids. CDR3 nucleotides: TGTGCCAGCAGTGAACGTCTGTCAGGCAATGAGCAGTTCTTC. Its translation: CASSERLSGNEQFF.

The V call is TRBV7-2, the J call TRBJ1-2; no clear D gene. The length of the CDR3 is 16 residues. Looked up from germline, CDR1 is SGHTA and CDR2 is FQGNSA. Trimming removed 2 bases from V and 5 bases from J, with 18 bases in between. The CDR3 protein is CASSLKGAEPVYGYTF. In DNA, the CDR3 is TGTGCCAGCAGCTTAAAAGGAGCGGAACCTGTATATGGCTACACCTTC.

This chain joins TRBV28 and TRBJ1-1; TRBD1 aligns across 9 bases. In germline, CDR1 is MDHEN, CDR2 SYDVKM. The CDR3 length is 17 residues. V shed 7 bases and J 5 bases; nucleotides not matched to a gene: 17. CDR3 nucleotides: TGTGCCAGCACCGTCCCGGGACAGGGATCGGTCGGTACTGAAGCTTTCTTT. Translating it yields CASTVPGQGSVGTEAFF.

V usage is TRBV9 and J usage is TRBJ1-3, with 12 bases identical to TRBD1. CDR3 length equals 16 residues. The V segment lost 4 bases and the J segment 2 bases; nucleotides outside the gene matches: 4. Germline V lookup: CDR1 SGDLS, CDR2 YYNGEE. CDR3 in amino acids: CASSPRDRGPGNTIYF. As DNA, the CDR3 is TGTGCCAGCAGCCCACGGGACAGGGGGCCTGGAAACACCATATATTTT.

The chain links TRBV27 to TRBJ1-2, with TRBD1 as a possible D gene (5 bases). The CDR3 runs to 13 residues. The V end was cut by 7 bases, the J end by 4 bases, with 13 bases between. Germline lookup yields CDR1 MNHEY and CDR2 SMNVEV (reference sequence). The CDR3 DNA is TGTGCCAGCACGACGGGGCGGGGCTATGGCTACACCTTC. Protein sequence: CASTTGRGYGYTF.